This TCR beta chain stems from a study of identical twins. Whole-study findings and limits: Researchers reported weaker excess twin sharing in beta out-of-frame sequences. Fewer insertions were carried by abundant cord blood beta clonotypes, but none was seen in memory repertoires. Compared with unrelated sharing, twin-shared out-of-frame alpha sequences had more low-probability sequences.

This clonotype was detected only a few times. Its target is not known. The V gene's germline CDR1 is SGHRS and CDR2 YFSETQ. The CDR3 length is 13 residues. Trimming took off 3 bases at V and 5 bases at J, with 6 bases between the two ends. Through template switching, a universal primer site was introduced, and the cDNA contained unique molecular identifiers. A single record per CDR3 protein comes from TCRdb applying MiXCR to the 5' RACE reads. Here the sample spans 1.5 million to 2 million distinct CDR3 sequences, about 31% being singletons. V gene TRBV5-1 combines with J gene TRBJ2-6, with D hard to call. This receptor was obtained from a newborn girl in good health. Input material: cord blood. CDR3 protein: CASSSSRANVLTF. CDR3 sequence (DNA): TGCGCCAGCAGCTCCAGTCGGGCCAACGTCCTGACTTTC.